This passage covers 31 T cell receptor beta chains from one sample sequenced in a study of shared clonotypes between healthy human individuals. Libraries were prepared by immunoSEQ multiplex PCR; TCRdb keeps only in-frame clonotypes and omits some of them. The table includes 1,400,000 or so clones, approximately 98.5% detected once. Sequencing was done on a sample of naive CD4+ T cells sorted from blood. The sample's subset: CD45RA+ positively selected. These receptors originate from a man aged 25 to 40 in good health.

The V call is TRBV11-1, the J call TRBJ2-7, with D unclear. The CDR3 has 13 residues. V dropped 5 bases and J dropped 4 bases, with 12 bases sitting between them. Germline lookup yields CDR1 SGHAT and CDR2 FQDESV (reference sequence). This CDR3 is CASSPESWYEQYF. CDR3 bases: TGTGCCAGCAGCCCTGAGTCTTGGTACGAGCAGTACTTC.

In its sample, this clone was seen once. The chain links TRBV9 to TRBJ2-5; D call uncertain. The CDR3 contains 13 residues. V gave up 1 base and J gave up 5 bases, with 9 bases separating them. Looked up from germline, CDR1 is SGDLS and CDR2 is YYNGEE. CDR3 loop: CASSVWPPETQYF. Here the CDR3 DNA reads TGTGCCAGCAGCGTATGGCCACCCGAGACCCAGTACTTC. The entire variable domain, with the rest obtained from reference TRBV9 and TRBJ2-5, is as follows: DSGVTQTPKHLITATGQRVTLRCSPRSGDLSVYWYQQSLDQGLQFLIQYYNGEERAKGNILERFSAQQFPDLHSELNLSSLELGDSALYFCASSVWPPETQYFGPGTRLLVL.

J is TRBJ1-2 and V is TRBV7-2; 7 positions agree with TRBD1. The junction had 5 bases not matched to a gene; V was cut back by 3 bases and J by 4 bases. CDR1 and CDR2 (germline): SGHTA, FQGNSA. The CDR3 is made up of 14 amino acids. CDR3 loop: CASSLDRTSYGYTF. The CDR3 nucleotides are TGTGCCAGCAGCTTGGACAGGACCTCCTATGGCTACACCTTC. The full variable domain, rest sourced from reference TRBV7-2 and TRBJ1-2, is GAGVSQSPSNKVTEKGKDVELRCDPISGHTALYWYRQSLGQGLEFLIYFQGNSAPDKSGLPSDRFSAERTGGSVSTLTIQRTQQEDSAVYLCASSLDRTSYGYTFGSGTRLTVV.

This sequence joins TRBV6-6 and TRBJ1-1, with D possibly matching TRBD1 (6 bases). The germline V gene encodes CDR1 MNHNY and CDR2 SVGAGI (reference sequence). There are 14 residues in the CDR3. V gave up 6 bases and J gave up 2 bases, with 13 bases separating them. The CDR3 nucleotides are TGTGCCAGCAGCCTCTTGGACAGTAACACTGAAGCTTTCTTT. Encoded protein: CASSLLDSNTEAFF.

V gene TRBV29-1 combines with J gene TRBJ2-7; 12 nucleotides align to TRBD1. Germline values: CDR1 SQVTM, CDR2 ANQGSEA. The CDR3 spans 15 residues. Trimming removed 4 bases from V and 2 bases from J; junction bases left unmatched: 6. The CDR3 is CSVGLGQGAAYEQYF. The CDR3, as DNA: TGCAGCGTTGGCCTGGGACAGGGGGCCGCCTACGAGCAGTACTTC.

CDR3 sequence (DNA): TGCAGCGTTGAGGGACAGGGCCAAAACACAGATACGCAGTATTTT. Translation gives CSVEGQGQNTDTQYF. The chain has TRBV29-1 and TRBJ2-3; 9 bases agree with TRBD1. V was pared by 3 bases and J by 2 bases, with 6 bases of the junction left unmatched. The CDR3 covers 15 residues. Germline loops: CDR1 SQVTM, CDR2 ANQGSEA.

The chain has TRBV6-1 and TRBJ1-4, with no clear D. V was clipped by 7 bases and J by 7 bases, with 16 bases between them. Germline CDR1 reads MNHNS; CDR2 reads SASEGT. The CDR3 contains 14 residues. The CDR3 protein is CASKEGLVGEKLFF. CDR3 nucleotides: TGTGCCAGCAAGGAGGGATTAGTAGGTGAAAAACTGTTTTTT.

As DNA, the CDR3 is TGCGCCAGCAGGTTCGCGGGAGAATCCCCCACCGGGGAGCTGTTTTTT. Encoded protein: CASRFAGESPTGELFF. The chain recombines TRBV5-1 with TRBJ2-2; 7 nucleotides match TRBD2. Germline assignment: CDR1 SGHRS and CDR2 YFSETQ. Germline trimming cut 5 bases from V and 4 bases from J; bases unmatched to any gene: 11. CDR3 size: 16 residues.

This chain uses TRBV5-6 with TRBJ2-7; possibly TRBD1 for D (6 bases). This CDR3 has 13 residues. V lost 1 base and J lost 2, with 7 bases in between. Germline V lookup: CDR1 SGHDT, CDR2 YYEEEE. The CDR3 is CASSLTGTYEQYF. Written as DNA, the CDR3 is TGTGCCAGCAGCTTGACAGGGACCTACGAGCAGTACTTC.

V gene TRBV6-1 combines with J gene TRBJ1-2, with a tentative D call TRBD1 (5 bases). Germline V gives CDR1 MNHNS, CDR2 SASEGT. V lost 1 base and J 2 bases, leaving 14 bases between the germline ends. The length of the CDR3 is 16 residues. This CDR3 is CASSEEGARDNYGYTF. The CDR3 DNA sequence: TGTGCCAGCAGTGAAGAAGGAGCCAGGGACAACTATGGCTACACCTTC.

This chain uses TRBV7-2 with TRBJ1-2; no clear D gene. The CDR3 spans 14 residues. Germline values: CDR1 SGHTA, CDR2 FQGNSA. Trimming stripped 5 bases from V and 5 bases from J, with 15 bases between. CDR3 amino acids: CASSAPTHLYGYTF. The CDR3 DNA sequence: TGTGCCAGCAGCGCCCCCACACACCTTTATGGCTACACCTTC.

The chain links TRBV6-1 to TRBJ1-5; D remains ambiguous. The germline CDR1 and CDR2 sequences are MNHNS and SASEGT. This CDR3 is 14 amino acids long. Trimming pared 7 bases from V and 0 bases from J, leaving 10 bases between. CDR3: CASNRDPSNQPQHF. In DNA, the CDR3 is TGTGCCAGCAATAGAGACCCTAGCAATCAGCCCCAGCATTTT.

The gene calls are TRBV18 and TRBJ1-5, with 9 bases identical to TRBD1. The CDR3 consists of 14 residues. CDR1 is KGHSH, CDR2 LQKENI, per germline. V dropped 3 bases and J dropped 5; count of bases not matched to a gene: 2. CDR3 protein: CASSPRTGDQPQHF. The CDR3 DNA sequence: TGTGCCAGCTCACCCCGGACAGGGGATCAGCCCCAGCATTTT.

The V gene is TRBV7-2, the J gene TRBJ2-3; D is possibly TRBD1 or TRBD2 (6 bases each). There are 16 residues in the CDR3. V was shortened by 3 bases and J by 0 bases, with 13 bases between the two germline ends. Looked up from germline, CDR1 is SGHTA and CDR2 is FQGNSA. For the CDR3, the DNA is TGTGCCAGCAGCTTTAATAGGGGGGCGAGCACAGATACGCAGTATTTT. This translates into CASSFNRGASTDTQYF.

On this clone itself: Other DNA sequences in the sample encode the same CDR3. The genes are TRBV15 and TRBJ2-7; D not resolved. This CDR3 has 12 residues. Germline lookup yields CDR1 LNHNV and CDR2 YYDKDF (reference sequence). Trimming left V 0 bases short and J 3 bases short, with 3 bases between. The DNA for the CDR3 is TGTGCCACCAGCAGAGACTACTACGAGCAGTACTTC. Its protein product is CATSRDYYEQYF. Together with reference TRBV15 and TRBJ2-7, the CDR3 gives the full variable domain: DAMVIQNPRYQVTQFGKPVTLSCSQTLNHNVMYWYQQKSSQAPKLLFHYYDKDFNNEADTPDNFQSRRPNTSFCFLDIRSPGLGDTAMYLCATSRDYYEQYFGPGTRLTVT.

This clone has a single count. The V call is TRBV7-9, the J call TRBJ2-7; the D is unclear. CDR1 is SEHNR and CDR2 is FQNEAQ in the germline V gene (reference sequence). V gave up 3 bases and J gave up 5 bases, with 8 bases separating them. The CDR3 length is 12 residues. The CDR3 loop is CASSFSRDEQYF. The CDR3 DNA follows: TGTGCCAGCAGCTTCTCACGGGACGAGCAGTACTTC.

The chain joins TRBV5-1 to TRBJ2-7, with D perhaps TRBD1 (5 bases). V was cut by 4 bases and J by 3 bases, with 11 bases left in between. CDR3 length: 13 residues. The germline CDR1 and CDR2 sequences are SGHRS and YFSETQ. The CDR3 here is CASSGPGIYEQYF. The CDR3 DNA is TGCGCCAGCAGCGGGCCAGGGATCTACGAGCAGTACTTC.

This clone was detected once. The chain is built from TRBV4-3 and TRBJ2-5; a possible D gene is TRBD2 (5 bases). V was cut by 1 base and J by 7 bases, with 13 bases left in between. Germline assignment: CDR1 LGHNA and CDR2 YSLEER. The CDR3 has 14 residues. The DNA of the CDR3 is TGCGCCAGCAGCCAAGTGGACGGGGATAGGACCCAGTACTTC. This gives the protein CASSQVDGDRTQYF.

The CDR3 reads CASSSTITGEETQYF. CDR3 coding DNA: TGCGCCAGCAGCTCAACAATTACAGGGGAAGAGACCCAGTACTTC. The chain combines TRBV5-1 with TRBJ2-5; 7 nucleotides match TRBD1. Germline V gene data show CDR1 as SGHRS and CDR2 as YFSETQ. Trimming cost V 3 bases and J 3 bases; bases outside gene matches: 8. The CDR3 is 15 amino acids.

This clone appeared a single time. This rearrangement joins TRBV11-3 to TRBJ1-5, with D tentatively TRBD1 (6 bases). Germline V gene sequence: CDR1 SGHNT, CDR2 YENEEA. CDR3 length equals 14 residues. Trimming cost V 5 bases and J 2 bases, with 10 bases left between them. The CDR3 coding sequence is TGTGCCAGCAGCCCCAGACAGGGCAATCAGCCCCAGCATTTT. It yields the protein CASSPRQGNQPQHF.

This chain links TRBV5-4 with TRBJ1-1; D is unresolved. The CDR3 spans 14 residues. Germline-derived CDR1 and CDR2 are SGHNT and YYREEE (reference sequence). V lost 2 bases to trimming and J lost 1 base, with 9 bases between them. The CDR3 loop reads CASSFREGNTEAFF. CDR3 coding DNA: TGTGCCAGCAGCTTCCGGGAGGGGAACACTGAAGCTTTCTTT.

The rearrangement joins TRBV7-9 to TRBJ1-1; D possibly corresponds to TRBD1 (6 bases). Looked up from germline, CDR1 is SEHNR and CDR2 is FQNEAQ (reference sequence). Trimming removed 5 bases from V and 1 base from J, with 17 bases in between. This CDR3 spans 16 amino acids. CDR3 in DNA: TGTGCCAGCAGCCCCAGTATGGACAGCCAGAACACTGAAGCTTTCTTT. This encodes CASSPSMDSQNTEAFF.

The V call is TRBV5-8, the J call TRBJ1-3; TRBD1 might be the D (6 bases). From germline, CDR1 is SGHTS and CDR2 YDEGEE. The CDR3 runs to 12 residues. The V end lost 5 bases, the J end lost 9 bases, and 12 bases lay between the germline ends. This chain's CDR3 is CASSLPGATIYF. Written as DNA, the CDR3 is TGTGCCAGCAGTCTTCCAGGGGCCACCATATATTTT.

The rearrangement uses TRBV28 and TRBJ1-1; D is unresolved. Trimming took 1 base from V and 8 from J, leaving 5 bases between them. The germline gives CDR1 MDHEN, CDR2 SYDVKM. The CDR3 is made up of 11 amino acids. The CDR3 loop is CASSLLAEAFF. The DNA for the CDR3 is TGTGCCAGCAGTTTATTGGCAGAAGCTTTCTTT.

The J gene is TRBJ2-4, the V gene TRBV19; a possible D gene is TRBD1 (9 bases). Germline V lookup: CDR1 LNHDA, CDR2 SQIVND (reference sequence). Trimming took 5 bases from V and 5 from J, leaving 22 bases between them. This CDR3 spans 17 amino acids. For the CDR3, the DNA is TGTGCCAGTAGTGGGAGGGGACAGGGTAGCGGGGAAAACATTCAGTACTTC. Its protein product is CASSGRGQGSGENIQYF.

This clone has only one observation. The gene calls are TRBV9 and TRBJ1-5; no firm D call. The length of the CDR3 is 17 residues. The ends were cut back, 2 bases at V and 0 bases at J, with 15 bases in the middle. Germline lookup yields CDR1 SGDLS and CDR2 YYNGEE. The CDR3 reads CASSVDTGPYSNQPQHF. The CDR3 bases are TGTGCCAGCAGCGTCGACACGGGCCCCTATAGCAATCAGCCCCAGCATTTT. The whole variable domain, remainder taken from reference TRBV9 and TRBJ1-5, is DSGVTQTPKHLITATGQRVTLRCSPRSGDLSVYWYQQSLDQGLQFLIQYYNGEERAKGNILERFSAQQFPDLHSELNLSSLELGDSALYFCASSVDTGPYSNQPQHFGDGTRLSIL.

This chain uses TRBV5-1 with TRBJ2-1; D gene uncertain. Germline CDR1 reads SGHRS; CDR2 reads YFSETQ. The CDR3 runs 17 residues. The ends were cut back, 1 base at V and 8 bases at J, with 22 bases in the middle. As DNA, the CDR3 is TGCGCCAGCAGCTTGTTTGTTCTTGCGTCCGAAATGGATGAGCAGTTCTTC. Amino acids: CASSLFVLASEMDEQFF.

The V gene is TRBV7-2, the J gene TRBJ1-5; TRBD1 might be the D (6 bases). The CDR3 spans 15 residues. The V end was cut by 2 bases, the J end by 7 bases, with 15 bases between. Germline-derived CDR1 and CDR2 are SGHTA and FQGNSA. CDR3 sequence (DNA): TGTGCCAGCAGCTTAACACAGGGATTTCACCAGCCCCAGCATTTT. As protein: CASSLTQGFHQPQHF.

The J gene is TRBJ1-5, the V gene TRBV27; 12 nucleotides line up with TRBD1. Trimming cost V 6 bases and J 1 base; bases outside gene matches: 1. The CDR3 consists of 15 residues. Germline CDR1 reads MNHEY; CDR2 reads SMNVEV (reference sequence). This CDR3 is CASRGQGASNQPQHF. CDR3 in DNA: TGTGCCAGCAGGGGACAGGGGGCGAGCAATCAGCCCCAGCATTTT.

The chain links TRBV18 to TRBJ1-2; 7 positions agree with TRBD1. CDR3 length: 13 amino acids. CDR1 and CDR2 (germline): KGHSH, LQKENI. Trimming took 2 bases from V and 8 from J; bases not matched to a gene: 5. The CDR3 region has the DNA TGTGCCAGCTCACCAGGGGACAGTACCGGCTACACCTTC. Residues: CASSPGDSTGYTF.

This sequence joins TRBV27 and TRBJ1-2, with D possibly TRBD1 on 5 matching bases. Trimming cost V 3 bases and J 0 bases, with 20 bases left between them. The CDR3 extends over 18 amino acids. The germline gives CDR1 MNHEY, CDR2 SMNVEV (reference sequence). Here the CDR3 reads CASSFRGSPYGANYGYTF. The CDR3 bases are TGTGCCAGCAGTTTCCGGGGCAGCCCATATGGAGCTAACTATGGCTACACCTTC.